This T cell receptor (beta chain) derives from a study of Graves' ophthalmopathy and Graves' hyperthyroidism (dated by TCRdb to 2016 to 2018). General notes on the study: Peripheral blood was collected before any treatment was given, at the time of initial diagnosis. The study used TCR beta repertoire signatures to distinguish Graves' ophthalmopathy from Graves' hyperthyroidism and to predict progression to ophthalmopathy. In total, some 130 blood samples were TCR-sequenced: some 40 ophthalmopathy, approximately 80 hyperthyroidism and roughly 17 hyperthyroidism-to-ophthalmopathy patients. To explore V-J signatures that separate ophthalmopathy from hyperthyroidism, a discovery set of about 96 patients was enrolled, consisting of roughly 45 with ophthalmopathy and fewer than 60 with stable hyperthyroidism. The independent validation cohort included under 20 hyperthyroidism patients plus 17 patients who later progressed from hyperthyroidism to ophthalmopathy. In about six hyperthyroidism patients, T-cell repertoires of thyroid tissue and blood were compared. Once sampling was done, hyperthyroidism patients were given methimazole at a starting dose of 30 mg daily, while ophthalmopathy patients were given high-dose intravenous methylprednisolone. Summary of the overall study and its limitations: Sample size was not statistically predetermined, and group allocation was not concealed from the investigators. Ophthalmopathy was separated from stable hyperthyroidism by the 13-signature model with about 89% sensitivity and about 81% specificity in cross-validation and with 80%/75% in the test set. Among expanded thyroid clonotypes with frequency above 0.001, most also showed up in blood, which suggests that blood repertoires may reflect the thyroid immune response. In validation, the model predicted ophthalmopathy progression with about 70% sensitivity and approximately 78% specificity; eleven to twelve predicted patients were CT-confirmed with GO in a median of about 6.1 months.

This clonotype has ten or more counts. This clone's antigen is unknown. No base-level quality is on record; no much larger clone is a single base apart. The ophthalmopathy patients had moderately to severely active disease, with a Clinical Activity Score of 3 or higher, a NOSPECS grade of 4 or higher, and a disease duration of less than 3 months. Patients with other autoimmune diseases, uncontrolled infections, pregnancy or lactation were excluded from the study. Clinical symptoms, serum thyroxine, TRAb, thyroid ultrasound and orbital computed tomography were used for diagnosis. Using Ficoll-Paque density gradient centrifugation, PBMCs were isolated from approximately 11 ml of fresh peripheral blood. Total RNA was extracted with Trizol reagent and quality-checked on an Agilent 2100 Bioanalyzer. TCR beta CDR3 regions were amplified from RNA transcripts for repertoire sequencing. A first-round RT-PCR used HTBI primers with the Qiagen OneStep RT-PCR kit, followed by a second-round multiplex PCR, size selection and purification. Libraries were sequenced on an Illumina HiSeq2000 using paired-end 100 bp reads. Per the original workflow: SOAPnuke was used to process the reads, removing any read that contained adapters or uncalled bases, had a mean Phred below 15, or lacked an exact match to the constant primer or identifier. High-quality paired reads were merged with COPE v1.2.5. Each unique nucleotide sequence was treated as a clonotype, and MiTCR v1.1 was used to align the clonotypes to the IMGT TRB V, D and J references. The analysis was limited to V-J combinations with a frequency above 0.0001, which together covered 98% to 99.2% of repertoires. For each V-J combination, a TCR clonal expansion and chaos score was defined as F50 clonal expansion divided by the chaos observed in the TCRdist matrix. Welch's t-statistics and random forest were used to reduce features to about 14 V-J combinations, which were fed into a naive Bayes classifier. The Morisita-Horn index was used to measure how similar the thyroid and blood repertoires were. Starting from the raw public reads, TCRdb applied fastp trimming at Q25, assembled clones with MiXCR and retained in-frame beta chains. Here each entry gathers all rows of one CDR3 protein and keeps the most common genes and DNA. It is TCRdb's table, rather than the study itself, that gives the V and J calls and clone size. The sample table lists approximately 330,000 distinct CDR3 sequences, 17% of them with a count of one. 12% of the sample is held by the ten biggest clonotypes.

The CDR3 spans 17 residues, from the cysteine through the phenylalanine. This entry keeps only the CDR3 DNA: 51 bases, framed from base 1. In the germline V gene, CDR1 corresponds to MNHEY and CDR2 to SVGEGT. Trimming costs V 6 bases and J 0 bases, and their ends lie 18 bases apart. This sequence originates from an adult man with Graves' ophthalmopathy. This chain is built from TRBV6-2 or TRBV6-3 and TRBJ1-5, with TRBD1 perhaps the D gene, on 5 matching bases. The specimen sequenced was peripheral blood. The CDR3 loop reads CASSPWGGLYSNQPQHF. The DNA sequence is given as TGTGCCAGCAGCCCGTGGGGGGGGTTGTATAGCAATCAGCCCCAGCATTTT.